The 28 T cell receptor beta chains below all came from one sample that was sequenced in a study of tumor and adjacent non-tumor tissue in lung cancer. Three rounds of nested PCR, following a modified ARM-PCR protocol, produced the TCRbeta library. TCRdb re-called the multiplex PCR reads through MiXCR, storing one row per CDR3 protein. The data contain under 140,000 distinct CDR3 sequences, around 82% of them singletons. This sample's RNA came from whole unsorted tissue. Sequencing was performed on lung tumor tissue. These receptors originate from a man in his 70s with non-small cell lung cancer.

As to this clonotype: One end of the junction fails to match germline, which may point to a read error. The genes are TRBV10-2 and TRBJ2-2; 7 bases are shared with TRBD2. Per germline, CDR1 WSHSY and CDR2 SAAADI. The CDR3 has 16 amino acids. The CDR3 sequence is CASRPDGEGNTRELFF. As DNA, the CDR3 is TGCGCCAGCAGACCAGACGGGGAGGGTAACACCAGGGAGCTGTTTTTT.

Only one count was recorded for this clonotype. One end of the junction varies from germline; a read error may be responsible. The chain carries TRBV10-3 and TRBJ2-1; D is unresolved. The CDR3 covers 16 residues. Germline V CDR1 and CDR2: ENHRY, SYGVKD. The CDR3 reads CAISEGRAAPLNEQFF. In nucleotides, the CDR3 is TGTGCGATCAGTGAAGGTAGGGCGGCCCCCCTCAATGAGCAGTTCTTC.

V is TRBV4-3 and J is TRBJ2-1; 8 nucleotides align to TRBD2. This CDR3 comprises 17 residues. The germline CDR1 and CDR2 sequences are LGHNA and YSLEER. After removal of 0 bases from V and 11 bases from J, the junction contained 15 bases not matched to a gene. In nucleotides, the CDR3 is TGCGCCAGCAGCCAAGATTGGCTAGCGGGCCCCTACAGTAAGCAGTTCTTC. Protein sequence: CASSQDWLAGPYSKQFF.

The rearrangement joins TRBV4-1 to TRBJ2-5; a weak D match, TRBD2 (5 bases). Germline V gene data show CDR1 as MGHRA and CDR2 as YSYEKL. The CDR3 is 14 residues long. Here the CDR3 reads CARSQHWRQETQYF. In nucleotides, the CDR3 is TGCGCTAGGAGCCAACATTGGAGGCAAGAGACCCAGTACTTC.

Comment on this clonotype: A read error is possible here, since a much larger clone lies one base away. In this CDR3 the conserved last residue, phenylalanine or tryptophan, is missing, so a read error is likely. No DNA is shown, since the ends of the CDR3 on it are uncertain; the CDR3 is the one TCRdb lists. The chain joins TRBV6-5 to TRBJ2-5. The germline V gene encodes CDR1 MNHEY and CDR2 SVGAGI. The CDR3 is 14 residues long, ends included. CDR3 amino acids: CASSRSAVGETQNL.

Turning to this clonotype: Relative to the germline gene, one junction end is altered; a read error may explain this. V and J are TRBV4-1 and TRBJ2-3; the D is unclear. The germline V gene encodes CDR1 MGHRA and CDR2 YSYEKL. This CDR3 has 16 amino acids. CDR3 DNA: TGCGCCAGCAGCCAAGGTATACAGCGTAGCACAGATAGGCAGTATTTT. It is translated as CASSQGIQRSTDRQYF.

Worth noting for this clonotype: A much larger clone sits a single nucleotide away, making a read error possible. The V call is TRBV29-1, the J call TRBJ2-2; no clear D gene. CDR1 and CDR2 (germline): SQVTM, ANQGSEA. The CDR3 has 12 residues. This CDR3 is CCVEHNTGELFF. The CDR3 bases are TGCTGCGTTGAACACAACACCGGGGAGCTGTTTTTT.

This sequence joins TRBV5-1 and TRBJ1-3; D is uncertain. Germline V gene data show CDR1 as SGHRS and CDR2 as YFSETQ. V was clipped by 8 bases and J by 2 bases, with 11 bases between them. This CDR3 contains 13 residues. The CDR3 DNA follows: TGCGCCAGAAGCACCGGGACTGGAAACACCATATATTTT. Residues: CARSTGTGNTIYF.

A remark on this clonotype: The junction departs from the called germline gene at one end, perhaps through a read error. V usage is TRBV7-8 and J usage is TRBJ2-7; possibly TRBD1 or TRBD2 for D (5 bases each). Germline V gene lookup returns CDR1 SGHVS and CDR2 FQNEAQ. CDR3 size: 16 residues. CDR3 amino acids: CSSSYSGTSMAYEQYF. As DNA, the CDR3 is TGTTCCAGCAGCTACTCCGGGACCAGCATGGCCTACGAGCAGTACTTC.

Details on this clonotype: Because the CDR3 is missing its conserved closing phenylalanine or tryptophan, this is likely a read error. This sequence joins TRBV20-1 and TRBJ1-2; tentatively, D is TRBD1 (5 bases). CDR3 length: 13 residues. The V gene's germline CDR1 is DFQATT and CDR2 SNEGSKA (reference sequence). In DNA form, the CDR3 reads TGCAGTGCTAGTAGGGGACCCAACTATGGTTACACCTTA. Translating it yields CSASRGPNYGYTL.

V is TRBV29-1 and J is TRBJ2-3; D is possibly TRBD1 or TRBD2 (7 bases each). The V and J ends lost 8 bases and 8 bases respectively, with 32 bases between them. CDR3 length: 17 residues. CDR1 is SQVTM and CDR2 is ANQGSEA in the germline V gene. CDR3 protein: CSLLPYVTGRDTGTQYF. CDR3 nucleotide sequence: TGCAGCTTACTCCCATATGTGACAGGGAGGGACACCGGTACGCAGTATTTT.

This clonotype was observed a handful of times. The V gene is TRBV6-1, the J gene TRBJ1-1; perhaps TRBD1 as D (6 bases). In germline, CDR1 is MNHNS, CDR2 SASEGT. This CDR3 has 15 amino acids. V was pared by 5 bases and J by 0 bases, with 13 bases between. The CDR3 DNA reads TGTGCCAGCAGTACCCGTCAGGGGATGAACACTGAAGCTTTCTTT. Protein: CASSTRQGMNTEAFF.

Worth noting for this clonotype: This may come from a read error, since a much larger clone is one base off. Here the CDR3 DNA reads TGTGTCAGCACTTGGACTAGCGGGCTTAACAATGAGCAGTTCTTC. Amino acid sequence: CVSTWTSGLNNEQFF. The chain uses TRBV6-1 and TRBJ2-1; 11 bases align to TRBD2. The CDR3 has 15 amino acids. CDR1 is MNHNS and CDR2 is SASEGT in the germline V gene.

This clonotype was detected once. An end of the junction differs from the germline gene, which may be a read error. This chain uses TRBV6-1 with TRBJ1-1; D is undetermined. The CDR3 has 14 amino acids. The germline V gene encodes CDR1 MNHNS and CDR2 SASEGT. The CDR3 is CVSNVGSINTEAFF. The CDR3, as DNA: TGTGTCAGCAATGTCGGGAGTATAAACACTGAAGCTTTCTTT.

This clonotype has more than one count but fewer than ten. The CDR3: CASSLDNPYNEQFF. CDR3 DNA: TGCGCCAGCAGCTTGGACAACCCCTACAATGAGCAGTTCTTC. The chain is built from TRBV5-1 and TRBJ2-1; D is unresolved. Germline assignment: CDR1 SGHRS and CDR2 YFSETQ. The V and J ends lost 0 bases and 2 bases respectively, with 6 bases between them. The CDR3 covers 14 residues.

By sample fraction, this clonotype is medium-sized. The chain recombines TRBV6-1 with TRBJ2-2, with a tentative D call TRBD2 (7 bases). CDR1 is MNHNS, CDR2 SASEGT, per germline. The V end was cut by 6 bases, the J end by 3 bases, with 14 bases between. There are 15 residues in the CDR3. The CDR3 nucleotides are TGTGCCAGCAGCTTAGGGGGGGCGTACACCGGGGAGCTGTTTTTT. This codes for CASSLGGAYTGELFF.

As to this clonotype: Here the CDR3 omits its conserved ending phenylalanine or tryptophan, so a read error is the likely source. The chain is built from TRBV4-1 and TRBJ2-2; D gene unclear. This CDR3 has 12 amino acids. CDR1 and CDR2 from the germline V gene are MGHRA and YSYEKL. Deletions cut 8 bases from V and 8 bases from J, with 12 bases between. The CDR3 DNA reads as TGCGCCAGCGGCGACTTTTCTGGGGAGCTGTTTTTG. This sequence encodes CASGDFSGELFL.

V is TRBV13 and J is TRBJ2-7; 7 positions agree with TRBD2. The trim removed 8 bases at V and 5 bases at J, leaving 9 bases unmatched. This CDR3 has 13 amino acids. Germline-derived CDR1 and CDR2 are PRHDT and FYEKMQ (reference sequence). CDR3 amino acids: CASGSTAGDEQYF. DNA for the CDR3: TGTGCCAGCGGCTCAACTGCGGGGGACGAGCAGTACTTC.

Turning to this clonotype: No conserved phenylalanine or tryptophan ends this CDR3, so it is likely a read error. This chain joins TRBV4-2 and TRBJ2-3; TRBD2 matches 13 bases. Germline-derived CDR1 and CDR2 are LGHNA and YNFKEQ. CDR3 length equals 17 residues. The CDR3 here is CTSSQRLAGGSTDTQYL. The CDR3 DNA follows: TGTACCAGCAGCCAACGACTAGCGGGGGGTTCCACAGATACGCAGTATCTT.

On this clonotype: It may be a read error: a sequence one base away is much more abundant. This chain links TRBV28 with TRBJ2-6; a weak D match, TRBD1 (5 bases). The germline CDR1 and CDR2 sequences are MDHEN and SYDVKM. The CDR3 has 16 amino acids. The CDR3 region is CASSLKGISGANILTF. The DNA of the CDR3 is TGTGCCAGCAGTTTAAAGGGGATCTCTGGGGCCAACATCCTGACTTTC.

This clonotype showed up just a few times. One end of the junction does not line up with germline, which may come from a read error. J is TRBJ2-5 and V is TRBV5-1, with D possibly being TRBD2 (6 bases). Germline V gene sequence: CDR1 SGHRS, CDR2 YFSETQ. The CDR3 is made up of 18 amino acids. This chain's CDR3 is CASSLLSLGLSGRETQYF. In DNA, the CDR3 is TGCGCCAGCAGCTTGTTGAGTTTGGGACTTTCTGGGAGAGAGACCCAGTATTTC. Drawing the rest from reference TRBV5-1 and TRBJ2-5, the complete variable domain is KAGVTQTPRYLIKTRGQQVTLSCSPISGHRSVSWYQQTPGQGLQFLFEYFSETQRNKGNFPGRFSGRQFSNSRSEMNVSTLELGDSALYLCASSLLSLGLSGRETQYFGPGTRLLVL.

Comment on this clonotype: One end of the junction fails to match germline, which may point to a read error. This chain joins TRBV5-1 and TRBJ1-1; 8 nucleotides match TRBD1. The CDR3 is 15 amino acids. Germline lookup yields CDR1 SGHRS and CDR2 YFSETQ. The CDR3 sequence is CVSSRSGTGNTEVFF. DNA for the CDR3: TGCGTCAGCAGCCGATCCGGGACAGGAAACACTGAAGTTTTCTTT.

The chain employs TRBV11-2 and TRBJ2-7, with a weak D call TRBD2 (5 bases). The CDR3 loop spans 13 amino acids. From germline, CDR1 is SGHAT and CDR2 FQNNGV. CDR3 protein: CTISQCTERGRYF. CDR3 nucleotide sequence: TGTACCATCAGCCAATGCACCGAGCGCGGGCGGTACTTC.

As to this clonotype: This likely comes from a read error, as the CDR3 has no conserved phenylalanine or tryptophan at its end. It is unclear where the CDR3 begins or ends on the DNA, so no DNA is shown, and the CDR3 is as TCRdb lists it. V and J are TRBV10-1 and TRBJ1-2. Per germline, CDR1 WNHNN and CDR2 SYGVQD (reference sequence). From its first to its last residue, the CDR3 has 15 amino acids. The CDR3 loop reads CASSELTGQPYDYTI.

Concerning this clonotype: A junction boundary mismatches the germline segment, possibly from a read error. The chain recombines TRBV20-1 with TRBJ2-7; 7 bases are shared with TRBD1. CDR1 is DFQATT, CDR2 SNEGSKA, per germline (reference sequence). The CDR3 contains 11 residues. CDR3 sequence (DNA): TGCTGTGCTGACAGGGCCTACGACCAGTACTTC. It yields the protein CCADRAYDQYF.

In the case of this clonotype: Likely a read error: the CDR3 ends without its conserved phenylalanine or tryptophan. The chain has TRBV28 and TRBJ1-1; the D is unclear. This CDR3 is 15 amino acids long. Germline lookup yields CDR1 MDHEN and CDR2 SYDVKM. CDR3 sequence: CTSSLWPSYYTEAFS. The CDR3, as DNA: TGTACCAGCAGTTTATGGCCCAGTTACTACACTGAAGCTTTCTCT.

This clonotype is a singleton in its sample. The gene calls are TRBV20-1 and TRBJ1-2; D remains unclear. CDR1 DFQATT and CDR2 SNEGSKA come from the germline V gene (reference sequence). V dropped 3 bases and J dropped 6 bases, with 14 bases sitting between them. The CDR3 contains 13 residues. CDR3 bases: TGCAGTGCTAGTAGGAGACCCAACAATGGCTACACCTTC. As protein: CSASRRPNNGYTF.

Comment on this clonotype: The conserved phenylalanine or tryptophan is not found at the CDR3 terminus, so this likely reflects a read error. The genes are TRBV24-1 and TRBJ2-5; D is uncertain. The CDR3 is 14 residues long. Per germline, CDR1 KGHDR and CDR2 SFDVKD. Trimming shortened V by 5 bases and J by 0 bases, and 9 bases separated the two germline ends. The chain's CDR3 is CATSAGRDQETQYL. Written as DNA, the CDR3 is TGTGCCACCAGTGCCGGCAGAGACCAAGAGACCCAGTACCTC.